One TCR beta chain is described in this entry. This specimen belongs to a study of blood T cell repertoires in COVID-19. In the study overall: Specimens from acute and convalescent COVID-19 originated in the United States, Italy and Spain.

In the source study's methods: Estimates of nucleated cell counts were drawn from the amplification of reference gene primers. Some clones are missing from TCRdb's copy, which holds only in-frame ones; the method was immunoSEQ multiplex PCR. V and J calls and clone size come straight from that table; D and trimming were deduced from the DNA. Here the sample spans about 250,000 clones, more than 65% being singletons. V shed 5 bases, J shed 1 base, and the junction held 6 bases outside the gene matches. The CDR3 sequence is 15 residues long. Germline V gene sequence: CDR1 LNHNV, CDR2 YYDKDF (reference sequence).

The sequencing sample was made of peripheral blood. The clonotype originates from a man aged 45-60 years with active or convalescent COVID-19. The chain employs TRBV15 and TRBJ1-1, with TRBD1 matching over 8 bases. The CDR3 region is CATSGSGTGNTEAFF. The DNA for the CDR3 is TGTGCCACCAGCGGATCCGGGACAGGGAACACTGAAGCTTTCTTT.